This is a list of T cell receptor beta chains from one sample in a study of T-cell reconstitution after alpha-beta-depleted transplantation in children. From the PCR reads, TCRdb called clonotypes with MiXCR, one entry per CDR3 protein. The top ten hold less than 8% of the sample, which has a few hundred thousand distinct CDR3 sequences, about 9.5% seen once. Sequenced here: PBMCs, sampled before TCRalphabeta/CD19-depleted stem cell transplant. These receptors were collected from a boy in the first two years of life with acute myeloid leukemia, due to receive a stem cell transplant. CDR3s include the opening cysteine and the closing phenylalanine or tryptophan. Fields, in order: D gene, CDR3 length, clone size, J gene, V gene, CDR3 DNA, CDR3 protein. A D gene is named only where the DNA matches it firmly. Not all rows give a size; the values are once, few, many and, for expanded clones, a class.

>NA|15|many|TRBJ1-5|TRBV28
TGTGCCAGCAGTAGCCGACGGGTATTTGATCAGCCCCAGCATTTT
CASSSRRVFDQPQHF
>TRBD1|15|NA|TRBJ2-3|TRBV12-5
TGTGCTAGTACCTCGAACAGGGGGCCCACAGATACGCAGTATTTT
CASTSNRGPTDTQYF
>NA|16|many|TRBJ2-3|TRBV4-2
TGTGCCAGCAGCCAAGACACTAGCTACTTCACAGATACGCAGTATTTT
CASSQDTSYFTDTQYF
>TRBD2|13|few|TRBJ2-1|TRBV6-1
TGTGCCAGCAGGCGGCGACTAGCGGGAAGTGTGTTCTTC
CASRRRLAGSVFF
>TRBD2|18|many|TRBJ2-3|TRBV12-3/TRBV12-4
TGTGCCAGCACCCAAACCCCCCTAGCGGGGGGGAACACAGATACGCAGTATTTT
CASTQTPLAGGNTDTQYF
>TRBD2|17|NA|TRBJ2-1|TRBV4-1
TGCGCCAGCAGCCAAGATAGGGCTAGCGGAAGCAACAATGAGCAGTTCTTC
CASSQDRASGSNNEQFF
>NA|14|many|TRBJ2-7|TRBV5-4
TGTGCCAGCAGCTTGGGAAAGGGAACCTACGAGCAGTACTTC
CASSLGKGTYEQYF
>NA|17|few|TRBJ2-2|TRBV7-9
TGTGCCAGCAGCCTACTACCGACCGGGTGGGGCACCGGGGAGCTGTTTTTT
CASSLLPTGWGTGELFF
>TRBD1|13|NA|TRBJ2-1|TRBV7-6
TGTGCCAGCAGCTTAGAAGGGGGCGCAGGGCAGTTCTTC
CASSLEGGAGQFF
>TRBD2|15|many|TRBJ2-7|TRBV29-1
TGCAGCGTTGGGGTCGGACTAGCGGGAGACTACGAGCAGTACTTC
CSVGVGLAGDYEQYF
>NA|13|many|TRBJ2-1|TRBV14
TGTGCCAGCAGCCAGGGATCCTACAATGAGCAGTTCTTC
CASSQGSYNEQFF
>NA|13|few|TRBJ2-7|TRBV6-6
TGTGCCAGCAGGCCCGGGACACCCTACGAGCAGTACTTC
CASRPGTPYEQYF
>NA|13|many|TRBJ2-7|TRBV5-6
TGTGCCAGCAGCGGGGACATTTACTACGAGCAGTACTTC
CASSGDIYYEQYF
>NA|15|NA|TRBJ1-4|TRBV5-1
TGCGCCAGCAGCGACCCGACAGCACTTAATGAAAAACTGTTTTTT
CASSDPTALNEKLFF
>NA|13|few|TRBJ2-7|TRBV30
TGTGCCTGGAGTTATACAGGGACCTACGAGCAGTACTTC
CAWSYTGTYEQYF
>TRBD2|14|few|TRBJ2-1|TRBV19
TGTGCCAGTAGTTTAGCGGGGGCCCACAATGAGCAGTTCTTC
CASSLAGAHNEQFF
>NA|15|NA|TRBJ2-2|TRBV7-4
TGTGCCAGCAGCTTAACCGGGAGAGGGACCGGGGAGCTGTTTTTT
CASSLTGRGTGELFF
>NA|15|many|TRBJ2-7|TRBV21-1
TGTGCCAGCAGCAAAGGTTATGGAGGGATCCACGAGCAGTACTTC
CASSKGYGGIHEQYF
>NA|14|few|TRBJ2-1|TRBV12-3/TRBV12-4
TGTGCCAGCAACTTAGACTACGCTGGAAATGAGCAGTTCTTC
CASNLDYAGNEQFF
>NA|16|NA|TRBJ2-7|TRBV6-5
TGTGCCAGCAGTTACTCGGGGACCGGGACTTACTACGAGCAGTACTTC
CASSYSGTGTYYEQYF
>TRBD1|16|NA|TRBJ2-5|TRBV6-1
TGTGCCAGCAGTAAACACACCGGGACAGGGGGAGAGACCCAGTACTTC
CASSKHTGTGGETQYF
>NA|15|many|TRBJ2-2|TRBV29-1
TGCAGCGCCCGACGAAAGTCCCGGGACACCGGGGAGCTGTTTTTT
CSARRKSRDTGELFF
>NA|16|few|TRBJ2-2|TRBV18
TGTGCCAGCTCACCACAGCGACTAGAGGCCTCCGGGGAGCTGTTTTTT
CASSPQRLEASGELFF
>NA|13|few|TRBJ1-1|TRBV12-3/TRBV12-4
TGTGCCAGCACCCGAACGTACGGGACTGAAGCTTTCTTT
CASTRTYGTEAFF
>TRBD1|18|many|TRBJ2-3|TRBV28
TGTGCCAGCACCCCCCCGGGACAGGCCCTACAACGCACAGATACGCAGTATTTT
CASTPPGQALQRTDTQYF
>TRBD2|17|NA|TRBJ2-3|TRBV5-1
TGCGCCAGCAGCTTGGCCCCCGGGACTAGCGACACAGATACGCAGTATTTT
CASSLAPGTSDTDTQYF
>TRBD2|14|many|TRBJ2-2|TRBV25-1
TGTGCCATCAGTGAGGCCGGGGGGACCGGGGAGCTGTTTTTT
CAISEAGGTGELFF
>NA|13|NA|TRBJ1-5|TRBV29-1
TGCAGCCAAGTCAGACAGGTCAATCAGCCCCAGCATTTT
CSQVRQVNQPQHF
>TRBD2|13|many|TRBJ2-2|TRBV29-1
TGCAGCGTTGGGACTAGCGGGACCGGGGAGCTGTTTTTT
CSVGTSGTGELFF
>TRBD2|18|many|TRBJ2-5|TRBV12-3/TRBV12-4
TGTGCCAGCAGTCCCCAAACGGGGGGGCGCGGGGCACAAGAGACCCAGTACTTC
CASSPQTGGRGAQETQYF
>NA|13|many|TRBJ1-2|TRBV28
TGTGCCAGCAGTTTAAGGGGATCCTGGGGCTACACCTTC
CASSLRGSWGYTF
>NA|12|NA|TRBJ2-7|TRBV3-1
TGTGCCAGCAGCCGTAGCGTCTACGAGCAGTACTTC
CASSRSVYEQYF
>NA|17|many|TRBJ1-1|TRBV6-1
TGTGCCAGCAGTGTTTCCCTAGAGTTCCCACCCCTCACTGAAGCTTTCTTT
CASSVSLEFPPLTEAFF
>NA|16|NA|TRBJ1-2|TRBV21-1
TGTGCCAGCAGCAATAGGGCAGCTTTAGCTAACTATGGCTACACCTTC
CASSNRAALANYGYTF
>NA|12|many|TRBJ2-7|TRBV5-1
TGCGCCAGCAGCTTCGGGGATTACGAGCAGTACTTC
CASSFGDYEQYF
>TRBD2|15|many|TRBJ2-7|TRBV12-3/TRBV12-4
TGTGCCAGCAGGACCGGGACTAGCGGGGCCTACGAGCAGTACTTC
CASRTGTSGAYEQYF
>TRBD2|17|NA|TRBJ2-7|TRBV6-5
TGTGCCAGCAGTTCCTACCCAGCGGGGGGGCGGACCTACGAGCAGTACTTC
CASSSYPAGGRTYEQYF
>NA|14|many|TRBJ1-5|TRBV28
TGTGCCAGCAACTCCAGGGGTTTCGCCCAGCCCCAGCATTTT
CASNSRGFAQPQHF
>NA|16|many|TRBJ2-3|TRBV20-1
TGCAGTGCTAGGGGGATGAGGGCGGGGAGCACAGATACGCAGTATTTT
CSARGMRAGSTDTQYF
>NA|16|many|TRBJ2-2|TRBV6-2/TRBV6-3
TGTGCCAGCAGTCGTCTCTCCGGGGCGAACACCGGGGAGCTGTTTTTT
CASSRLSGANTGELFF
>TRBD2|15|many|TRBJ2-1|TRBV5-1
TGCGCCAGCAGCTTGGTAGCGGGAGGGCCCAATGAGCAGTTCTTC
CASSLVAGGPNEQFF
>TRBD2|14|few|TRBJ2-5|TRBV15
TGTGCCACCAGCAGGGAGCTAGCGGAAGAGACCCAGTACTTC
CATSRELAEETQYF
>NA|14|many|TRBJ2-3|TRBV5-1
TGCGCCAGCAGCGCAACAGCTAGCACAGATACGCAGTATTTT
CASSATASTDTQYF
>TRBD2|14|many|TRBJ2-5|TRBV7-9
TGTGCCAGCAGCCCTAGACTAGCAGGAGAGACCCAGTACTTC
CASSPRLAGETQYF
>TRBD1|16|many|TRBJ2-2|TRBV7-2
TGTGCCAGCAGCGTCACAGGGGTTAGGAACACCGGGGAGCTGTTTTTT
CASSVTGVRNTGELFF
>NA|16|many|TRBJ2-3|TRBV10-3
TGTGCCATCAGTGGGACCGGGACAACTAGCACAGATACGCAGTATTTT
CAISGTGTTSTDTQYF
>NA|15|many|TRBJ1-1|TRBV9
TGTGCCAGCAGCGCTACAGGGTTTACGAACACTGAAGCTTTCTTT
CASSATGFTNTEAFF
>NA|17|few|TRBJ2-3|TRBV3-1
TGTGCCAGCAGCCTCAGGCGGGGTATCCCTATCGCAGATACGCAGTATTTT
CASSLRRGIPIADTQYF
>NA|15|many|TRBJ2-1|TRBV5-1
TGCGCCAGCAGCTTGTTGGAGGCGACTTTAAATGAGCAGTTCTTC
CASSLLEATLNEQFF
>TRBD1|15|NA|TRBJ2-5|TRBV5-1
TGCGCCAGCAGCTCGCAGGGGGTAGGAGAAGAGACCCAGTACTTC
CASSSQGVGEETQYF
>NA|12|many|TRBJ1-1|TRBV29-1
TGCAGCGTTTTGGACGGGGACACTGAAGCTTTCTTT
CSVLDGDTEAFF
>TRBD1|16|many|TRBJ2-1|TRBV20-1
TGCAGTGCTAGAGCCTACGGGACAGGGAGGCTTAATGAGCAGTTCTTC
CSARAYGTGRLNEQFF
>NA|14|many|TRBJ2-3|TRBV5-5
TGTGCCAGCAGATTAACAATAAGCACAGATACGCAGTATTTT
CASRLTISTDTQYF
>NA|14|NA|TRBJ1-6|TRBV7-9
TGTGCCAGTCAGAGGGGGGCCTATAATTCACCCCTCCACTTT
CASQRGAYNSPLHF
>NA|13|many|TRBJ2-5|TRBV9
TGTGCCAGCAGCGTAGGGGGGATGGAGACCCAGTACTTC
CASSVGGMETQYF